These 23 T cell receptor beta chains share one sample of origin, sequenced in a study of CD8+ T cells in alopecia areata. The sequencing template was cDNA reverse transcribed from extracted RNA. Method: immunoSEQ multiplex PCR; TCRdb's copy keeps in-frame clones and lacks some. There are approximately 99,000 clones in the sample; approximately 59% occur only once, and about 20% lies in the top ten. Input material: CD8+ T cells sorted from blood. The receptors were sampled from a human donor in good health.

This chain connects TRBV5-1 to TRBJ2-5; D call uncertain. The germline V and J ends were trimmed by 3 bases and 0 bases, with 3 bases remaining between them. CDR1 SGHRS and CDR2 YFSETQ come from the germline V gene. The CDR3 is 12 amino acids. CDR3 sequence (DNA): TGCGCCAGCAGCTCGTACCAAGAGACCCAGTACTTC. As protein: CASSSYQETQYF.

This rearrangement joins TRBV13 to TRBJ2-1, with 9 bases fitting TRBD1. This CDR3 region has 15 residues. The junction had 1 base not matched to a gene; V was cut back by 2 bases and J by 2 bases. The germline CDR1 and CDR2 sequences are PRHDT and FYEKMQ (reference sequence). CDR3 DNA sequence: TGTGCCAGCAGCTTAACAGGGGGCACCTACAATGAGCAGTTCTTC. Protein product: CASSLTGGTYNEQFF.

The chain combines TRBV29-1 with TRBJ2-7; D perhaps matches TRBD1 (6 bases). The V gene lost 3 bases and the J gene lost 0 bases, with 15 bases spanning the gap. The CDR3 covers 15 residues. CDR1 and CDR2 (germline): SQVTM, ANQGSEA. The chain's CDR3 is CSVEMQGSPSYEQYF. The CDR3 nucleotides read TGCAGCGTTGAGATGCAGGGGTCCCCCTCCTACGAGCAGTACTTC.

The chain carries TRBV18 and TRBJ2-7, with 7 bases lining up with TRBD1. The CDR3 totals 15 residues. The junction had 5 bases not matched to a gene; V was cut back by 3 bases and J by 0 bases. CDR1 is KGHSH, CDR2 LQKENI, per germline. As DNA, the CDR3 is TGTGCCAGCTCACCTTCAGGGGGAAGCTCCTACGAGCAGTACTTC. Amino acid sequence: CASSPSGGSSYEQYF. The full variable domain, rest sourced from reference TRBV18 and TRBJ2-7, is NAGVMQNPRHLVRRRGQEARLRCSPMKGHSHVYWYRQLPEEGLKFMVYLQKENIIDESGMPKERFSAEFPKEGPSILRIQQVVRGDSAAYFCASSPSGGSSYEQYFGPGTRLTVT.

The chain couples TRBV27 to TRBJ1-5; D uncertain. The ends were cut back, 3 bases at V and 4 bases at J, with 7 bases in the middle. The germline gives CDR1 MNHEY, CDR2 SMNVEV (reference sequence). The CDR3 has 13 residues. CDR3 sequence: CASSFGLNQPQHF. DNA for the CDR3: TGTGCCAGCAGTTTTGGGTTAAATCAGCCCCAGCATTTT.

The CDR3 nucleotides are TGTGCCAGCAGCTTGGCCGAGGGAGGGTTGGGGTACTTC. Protein sequence: CASSLAEGGLGYF. V is TRBV5-6 and J is TRBJ2-7, with TRBD2 matching 7 bases. This CDR3 region has 13 residues. The J segment lost 12 bases and the V segment lost 0 bases, leaving 9 bases of the junction unmatched. CDR1 SGHDT and CDR2 YYEEEE come from the germline V gene.

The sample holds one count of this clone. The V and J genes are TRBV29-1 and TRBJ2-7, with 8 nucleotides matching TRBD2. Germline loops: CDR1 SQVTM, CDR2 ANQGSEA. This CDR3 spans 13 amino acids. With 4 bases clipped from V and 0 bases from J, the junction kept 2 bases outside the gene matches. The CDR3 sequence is CSVASGYSYEQYF. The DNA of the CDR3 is TGCAGCGTTGCTAGCGGGTACTCCTACGAGCAGTACTTC.

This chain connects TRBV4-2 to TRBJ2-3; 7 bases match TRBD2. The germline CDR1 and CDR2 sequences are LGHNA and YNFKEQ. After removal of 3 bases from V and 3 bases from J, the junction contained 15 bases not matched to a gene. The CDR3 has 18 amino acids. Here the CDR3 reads CASSHPSYGGGGTDTQYF. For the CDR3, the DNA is TGTGCCAGCAGCCATCCCTCATACGGCGGGGGAGGGACAGATACGCAGTATTTT.

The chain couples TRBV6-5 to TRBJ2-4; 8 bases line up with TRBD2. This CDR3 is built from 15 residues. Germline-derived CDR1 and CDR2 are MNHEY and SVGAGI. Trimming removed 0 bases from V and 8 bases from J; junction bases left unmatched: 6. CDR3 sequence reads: CASSYSSGGADIQYF. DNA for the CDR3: TGTGCCAGCAGTTACTCGAGCGGGGGAGCTGACATTCAGTACTTC.

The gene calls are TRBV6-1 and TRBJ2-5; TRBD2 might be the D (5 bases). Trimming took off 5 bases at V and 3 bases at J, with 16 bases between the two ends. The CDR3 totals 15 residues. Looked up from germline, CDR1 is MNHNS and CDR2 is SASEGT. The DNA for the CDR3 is TGTGCCAGCAGTACCATCCCGCCGGGGAAAGAGACCCAGTACTTC. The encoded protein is CASSTIPPGKETQYF.

CDR3 residues: CASSGIDQPQHF. CDR3 nucleotides: TGTGCCAGCAGTGGCATCGACCAGCCCCAGCATTTT. This sequence joins TRBV25-1 and TRBJ1-5; D unclear. CDR1 and CDR2 (germline): MGHDK, SYGVNS. V shed 4 bases and J shed 7 bases, with 8 bases lying between them. There are 12 residues in the CDR3.

The DNA for the CDR3 is TGTGCCAGCAGCTTGCGGGACAGGAAGACAGATACGCAGTATTTT. Its protein is CASSLRDRKTDTQYF. This chain connects TRBV7-9 to TRBJ2-3; 8 positions agree with TRBD1. Germline CDR1 and CDR2: SEHNR and FQNEAQ (reference sequence). This CDR3 contains 15 residues. The V and J ends lost 3 bases and 3 bases, in that order; junction bases with no gene match: 5.

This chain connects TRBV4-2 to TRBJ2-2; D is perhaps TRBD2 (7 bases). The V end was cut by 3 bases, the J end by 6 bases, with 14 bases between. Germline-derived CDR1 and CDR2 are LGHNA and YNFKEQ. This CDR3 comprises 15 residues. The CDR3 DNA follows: TGTGCCAGCAGCCATGAGGGGGGGCTCCCCGGGGAGCTGTTTTTT. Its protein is CASSHEGGLPGELFF.

The CDR3 sequence is CASSSGQGASYNEQFF. In DNA, the CDR3 is TGTGCCAGCAGCTCGGGACAGGGGGCGTCCTACAATGAGCAGTTCTTC. The chain couples TRBV5-4 to TRBJ2-1, with 12 nucleotides matching TRBD1. Germline V gene lookup returns CDR1 SGHNT and CDR2 YYREEE (reference sequence). After removal of 3 bases from V and 1 base from J, the junction contained 2 bases not matched to a gene. The CDR3 spans 16 residues.

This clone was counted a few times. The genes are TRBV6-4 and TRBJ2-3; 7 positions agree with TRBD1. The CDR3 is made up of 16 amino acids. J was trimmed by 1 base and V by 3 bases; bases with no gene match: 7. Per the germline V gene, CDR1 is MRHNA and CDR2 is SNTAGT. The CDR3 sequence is CASSEVAGGGTDTQYF. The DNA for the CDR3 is TGTGCCAGCAGTGAGGTCGCAGGGGGTGGCACAGATACGCAGTATTTT.

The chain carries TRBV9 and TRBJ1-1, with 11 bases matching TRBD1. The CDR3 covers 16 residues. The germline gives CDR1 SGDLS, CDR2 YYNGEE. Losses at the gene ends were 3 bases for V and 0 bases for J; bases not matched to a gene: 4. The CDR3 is CASSGTGGAVNTEAFF. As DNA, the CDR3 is TGTGCCAGCAGCGGGACAGGGGGCGCCGTGAACACTGAAGCTTTCTTT.

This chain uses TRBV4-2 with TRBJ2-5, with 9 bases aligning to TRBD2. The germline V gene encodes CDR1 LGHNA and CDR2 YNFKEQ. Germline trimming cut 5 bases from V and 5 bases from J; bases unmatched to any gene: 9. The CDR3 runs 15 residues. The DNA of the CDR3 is TGTGCCAGCAGCTCTGCGGGGGGGCAGTGGGAGACCCAGTACTTC. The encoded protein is CASSSAGGQWETQYF.

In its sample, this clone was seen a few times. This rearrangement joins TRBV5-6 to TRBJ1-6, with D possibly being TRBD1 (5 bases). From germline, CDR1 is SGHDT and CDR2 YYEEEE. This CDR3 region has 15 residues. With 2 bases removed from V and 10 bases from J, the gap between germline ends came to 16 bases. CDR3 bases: TGTGCCAGCAGCTTCGGGGCGAGTATGCTGTCACCCCTCCACTTT. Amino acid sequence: CASSFGASMLSPLHF.

This chain's CDR3 is CSVELRAYEQYF. The CDR3 nucleotides are TGCAGCGTTGAACTCCGGGCCTACGAGCAGTACTTC. The chain couples TRBV29-1 to TRBJ2-7, with D hard to call. CDR3 length equals 12 residues. Trimming took off 2 bases at V and 2 bases at J, with 7 bases between the two ends. Germline assignment: CDR1 SQVTM and CDR2 ANQGSEA.

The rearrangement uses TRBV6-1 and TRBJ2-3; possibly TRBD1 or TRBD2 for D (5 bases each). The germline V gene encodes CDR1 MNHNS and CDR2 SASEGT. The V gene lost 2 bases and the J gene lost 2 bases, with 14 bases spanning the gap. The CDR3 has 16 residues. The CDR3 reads CASSELRGTFTDTQYF. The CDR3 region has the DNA TGTGCCAGCAGTGAACTACGGGGCACTTTCACAGATACGCAGTATTTT.

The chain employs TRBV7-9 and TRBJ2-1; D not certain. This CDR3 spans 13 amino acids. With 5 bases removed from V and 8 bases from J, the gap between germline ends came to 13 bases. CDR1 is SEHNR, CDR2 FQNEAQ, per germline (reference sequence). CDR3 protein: CASSLPGADEQFF. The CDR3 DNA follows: TGTGCCAGCAGCCTTCCAGGTGCCGATGAGCAGTTCTTC.

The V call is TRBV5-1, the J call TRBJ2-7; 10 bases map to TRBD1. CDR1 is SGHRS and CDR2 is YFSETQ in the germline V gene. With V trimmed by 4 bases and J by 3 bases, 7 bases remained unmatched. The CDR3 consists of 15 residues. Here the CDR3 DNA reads TGCGCCAGCAGCCTACAGGGACAGGGGATCTACGAGCAGTACTTC. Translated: CASSLQGQGIYEQYF.

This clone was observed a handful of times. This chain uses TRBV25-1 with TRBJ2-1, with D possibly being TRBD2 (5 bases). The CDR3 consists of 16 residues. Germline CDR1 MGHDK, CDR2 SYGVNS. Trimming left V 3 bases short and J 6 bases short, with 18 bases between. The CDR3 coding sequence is TGTGCCAGCAGTGAGGGTTTAGCGTATTCTATCAATGAGCAGTTCTTC. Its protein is CASSEGLAYSINEQFF.